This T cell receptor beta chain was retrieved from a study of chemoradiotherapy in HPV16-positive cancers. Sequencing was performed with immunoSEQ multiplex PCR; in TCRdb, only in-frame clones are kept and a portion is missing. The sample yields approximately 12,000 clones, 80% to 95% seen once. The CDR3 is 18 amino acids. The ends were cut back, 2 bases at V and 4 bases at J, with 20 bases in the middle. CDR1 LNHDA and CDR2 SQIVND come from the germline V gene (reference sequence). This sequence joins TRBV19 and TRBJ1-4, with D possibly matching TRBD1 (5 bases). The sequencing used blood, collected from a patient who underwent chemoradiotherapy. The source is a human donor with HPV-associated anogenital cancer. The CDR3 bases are TGTGCCAGTAGTATACGATCCGCGGCGGGACGGATTAATGAAAAACTGTTTTTT. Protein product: CASSIRSAAGRINEKLFF.